This entry concerns a single T cell receptor beta chain. Produced via immunoSEQ multiplex PCR; TCRdb's table is partial and in-frame only. The sample yields about 410,000 clones, around 91% seen once. These data come from a study of blood T cell repertoires in COVID-19. V lost 5 bases to trimming and J lost 3 bases, with 10 bases between them. Germline V gene data show CDR1 as SGHAT and CDR2 as FQNNGV. CDR3 size: 13 residues. This TCR came from a man in his late teens or twenties who had recovered from COVID-19. The chain recombines TRBV11-2 with TRBJ1-2; D may be TRBD1 (5 bases). Sequencing was done on a sample of PBMCs or T cells enriched from blood (not recorded which). The CDR3 sequence is CASSPQGDYGYTF. CDR3 sequence (DNA): TGTGCCAGCAGCCCCCAGGGCGACTATGGCTACACCTTC.